Described below is a single T cell receptor (beta chain) sequence and its context. Produced via immunoSEQ multiplex PCR; TCRdb's table is partial and in-frame only. Among about 52,000 clones listed, less than 90% were seen once. The sample belongs to a study of blood T cell repertoires in COVID-19. The overall study: Acute and convalescent COVID-19 samples came from the United States, Italy and Spain.

This CDR3 spans 15 amino acids. Unmatched junction bases numbered 5, after V lost 5 bases and J lost 3 bases. Germline V gene lookup returns CDR1 MNHEY and CDR2 SMNVEV (reference sequence). Sequencing was done on a sample of peripheral blood. The receptor comes from a human donor with active COVID-19. The donor label of this sample is uncertain. The chain combines TRBV27 with TRBJ2-2; 8 nucleotides match TRBD2. The CDR3 DNA reads as TGTGCCAGCAGTCCGGGAGGGGGGGACACCGGGGAGCTGTTTTTT. Protein product: CASSPGGGDTGELFF.